This T cell receptor (beta chain) was recorded in a study of T cells in Graves' hyperthyroidism and ophthalmopathy. For the study at large: Blood from the periphery was taken at initial diagnosis, before any treatment. Regarding the study as a whole: Most expanded thyroid clonotypes above 0.001 recurred in blood. Progression to ophthalmopathy was predicted a median of approximately 6.4 months early.

Template material for amplifying TCR beta CDR3 regions consisted of RNA transcripts. With the HTBI primer set, the TCR CDR3 went through a first round of RT-PCR. TCRdb fed the multiplex PCR reads into MiXCR, producing one record per CDR3 protein. This table has 250,000 or so distinct CDR3 sequences, roughly 15% appearing once. Details on this clonotype: The antigen remains unidentified. This may be a read error, as it is one base from a much larger clone.

Patients having uncontrolled infection, another autoimmune disease, pregnancy or lactation were not included. Deletions cut 6 bases from V and 5 bases from J, with 16 bases between. This CDR3 is built from 14 residues. CDR1 SEHNR and CDR2 FQNEAQ come from the germline V gene (reference sequence). What was sequenced was blood. The source is a young woman with Graves' ophthalmopathy. The genes are TRBV7-9 and TRBJ1-1, with D perhaps matching TRBD1 (6 bases). In DNA form, the CDR3 reads TGTGCCAGCAGATCCGAGGGGGGTGGGACTGAAGCTTTCTTT. This codes for CASRSEGGGTEAFF.